The clone carrying this T cell receptor beta chain has only one observation. This sample was included in a study of blood T cell repertoires in COVID-19. Study-wide background: Some COVID-19 samples were acute and others convalescent; all came from the United States, Italy and Spain. Sources were T cells, B-cell-depleted T cells, or PBMCs; the material itself was cDNA or gDNA.

The germline gives CDR1 MNHNS, CDR2 SASEGT. This CDR3 spans 16 amino acids. With 4 bases removed from V and 1 base from J, the gap between germline ends came to 16 bases. Original handling: Amplification from reference gene primers served as the basis for estimated nucleated cell counts. The repertoire was sequenced with immunoSEQ multiplex PCR; TCRdb's copy has only in-frame clones and lacks some. V and J calls and clone size come straight from that table; D and trimming were deduced from the DNA. The sample lists around 27,000 clones; around 88% were seen once. The receptor comes from a human donor in a cohort sampled during active COVID-19. The specimen sequenced was peripheral blood. V usage is TRBV6-1 and J usage is TRBJ1-1, with D possibly TRBD1 on 6 matching bases. The CDR3 coding sequence is TGTGCCAGCAGTGGTCCTACAGGGTCGTGGAACACTGAAGCTTTCTTT. Its protein is CASSGPTGSWNTEAFF.